The sample holds a few counts of the clone carrying this TCR beta chain. What it binds is unknown. Busulfan-fludarabine conditioning, marrow transplant, and cyclophosphamide on days +3 and +4 were administered. The V gene lost 5 bases and the J gene lost 4 bases, with 17 bases spanning the gap. The CDR3 is made up of 15 amino acids. The germline V gene encodes CDR1 SGHTA and CDR2 FQGNSA. The data stem from a study of T cells after posttransplantation cyclophosphamide. Study-level results: Skin or GI-infiltrating T cells shared few TRB sequences with blood. Later blood repertoires were often dominated by clones from the donor CD8+ memory compartment. Recipient CMV seropositivity and CMV reactivation strongly tracked TRB clonality.

Sequencing was performed with immunoSEQ multiplex PCR; in TCRdb, only in-frame clones are kept and a portion is missing. Seen here are 12,000 or so clones, around 2.1% observed once, and the top ten hold roughly a sixth. This receptor was obtained from a male patient aged 30 to 39 who received an allogeneic stem cell transplant from a related donor, was CMV-positive, and had no GVHD. Part of the T cell pool may stem from the graft donor. Source: PBMCs, taken after allogeneic stem cell transplant with posttransplant cyclophosphamide. The chain recombines TRBV7-2 with TRBJ1-2; D is unclear. The CDR3 DNA is TGTGCCAGCAGCCAAGCATGGATAGAGGTCTATGGCTACACCTTC. It yields the protein CASSQAWIEVYGYTF.